The 5 T cell receptor beta chains below all came from one sample that was sequenced in a study of blood T cell repertoires in COVID-19. Measured with immunoSEQ multiplex PCR; TCRdb has only the in-frame clones, and not every one. Counted here are 200,000 to 250,000 clones, around 84% occurring once; the ten biggest clones make up 15% to 20%. The specimen was peripheral blood. These receptors were taken from a woman aged 80 or over with active or convalescent COVID-19.

This chain links TRBV6-5 with TRBJ2-3; 9 bases align to TRBD2. J lost 2 bases, V lost 7 bases, and 10 bases had no gene match. The V gene's germline CDR1 is MNHEY and CDR2 SVGAGI. This CDR3 is 16 amino acids long. The DNA for the CDR3 is TGTGCCAGCACTTATCTCGCGGGAGGGTCCACAGATACGCAGTATTTT. Protein sequence: CASTYLAGGSTDTQYF.

The V gene is TRBV7-9, the J gene TRBJ1-1; a possible D gene is TRBD1 (5 bases). V lost 0 bases and J 5 bases, leaving 19 bases between the germline ends. CDR3 length: 17 amino acids. The germline V gene has CDR1 SEHNR and CDR2 FQNEAQ (reference sequence). The CDR3 here is CASSLAGRDGIKTEAFF. The CDR3 DNA reads TGTGCCAGCAGCTTAGCAGGCAGGGATGGAATAAAGACTGAAGCTTTCTTT.

This sequence joins TRBV18 and TRBJ1-1; 8 positions agree with TRBD1. CDR3 length equals 17 residues. Trimming removed 5 bases from V and 5 bases from J; junction bases left unmatched: 16. Germline CDR1 is KGHSH and CDR2 is LQKENI. CDR3 nucleotide sequence: TGTGCCAGCTCATCTTCGACAGGGGTCGCTTTACAGACTGAAGCTTTCTTT. Encoded protein: CASSSSTGVALQTEAFF. Full variable domain (missing parts from reference TRBV18 and TRBJ1-1): NAGVMQNPRHLVRRRGQEARLRCSPMKGHSHVYWYRQLPEEGLKFMVYLQKENIIDESGMPKERFSAEFPKEGPSILRIQQVVRGDSAAYFCASSSSTGVALQTEAFFGQGTRLTVV.

V gene TRBV13 combines with J gene TRBJ2-1; D is possibly TRBD2 (6 bases). With 0 bases removed from V and 9 bases from J, the gap between germline ends came to 18 bases. From germline, CDR1 is PRHDT and CDR2 FYEKMQ (reference sequence). The CDR3 loop spans 16 amino acids. Written as DNA, the CDR3 is TGTGCCAGCAGCTTAGGCCTTTCGGGGCGGGGCGGTGAGCAGTTCTTC. It specifies CASSLGLSGRGGEQFF.

This clone was seen repeatedly, ten times or more. The V call is TRBV6-4, the J call TRBJ2-7; a possible D gene is TRBD2 (6 bases). CDR1 is MRHNA, CDR2 SNTAGT, per germline. Trimming removed 7 bases at V and 5 bases at J, with 18 bases between. The CDR3 loop spans 14 amino acids. In nucleotides, the CDR3 is TGTGCCAGCACCAGTGTGGGGAGGTGGCACGAGCAGTACTTC. Translation: CASTSVGRWHEQYF.